This T cell receptor (beta chain) was observed in a study of T cells in Graves' hyperthyroidism and ophthalmopathy. Study-wide points: Stable hyperthyroidism was separated from ophthalmopathy by a model based on 13 V-J features. Among clonotypes expanded in thyroid above 0.001, most were also found in blood.

RNA transcripts provided the source from which TCR beta CDR3 regions were amplified. The HTBI primer set served for first-round RT-PCR of the TCR CDR3. TCRdb re-derived calls from the multiplex PCR reads in MiXCR, one entry per CDR3 protein. The data contain fewer than 500,000 distinct CDR3 sequences, 13% of them singletons. Disease duration under 2 months; hyperthyroidism patients were aged 18 to 65. Clinicians diagnosed patients from clinical symptoms, serum thyroxine and TRAb, thyroid ultrasound and orbital computed tomography. A few counts support this clonotype. Its antigen is currently unknown. CDR1 and CDR2 (germline): SGHAT, FQNNGV. Trimming removed 5 bases from V and 5 bases from J; junction bases left unmatched: 13. The CDR3 has 17 amino acids.

This sequence originates from a man aged 25 to 40 with Graves' hyperthyroidism that later progressed to Graves' ophthalmopathy. Sequencing was carried out using blood. V usage is TRBV11-2 and J usage is TRBJ2-1, with 9 bases identical to TRBD1. CDR3 sequence: CASSRLPGTGLNNEQFF. The CDR3, as DNA: TGTGCCAGCAGCCGGCTCCCGGGGACAGGGCTTAACAATGAGCAGTTCTTC.